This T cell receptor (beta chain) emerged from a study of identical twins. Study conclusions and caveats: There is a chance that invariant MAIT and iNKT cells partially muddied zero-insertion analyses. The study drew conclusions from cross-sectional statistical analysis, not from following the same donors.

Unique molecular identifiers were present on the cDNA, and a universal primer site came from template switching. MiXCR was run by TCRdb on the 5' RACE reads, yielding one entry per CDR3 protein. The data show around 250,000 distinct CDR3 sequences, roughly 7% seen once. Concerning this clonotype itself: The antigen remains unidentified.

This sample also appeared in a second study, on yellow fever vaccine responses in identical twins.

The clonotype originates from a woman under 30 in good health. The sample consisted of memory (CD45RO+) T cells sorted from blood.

The CDR3 DNA reads as TGTGCCAGCAGTTGGCGCCAGCCTGGCGCAAGCTCCTATAATTCACCCCTCCACTTT. Translated, it gives CASSWRQPGASSYNSPLHF. The chain employs TRBV6-5 and TRBJ1-6; D is unclear. CDR1 MNHEY and CDR2 SVGAGI come from the germline V gene. The CDR3 contains 19 residues. V was shortened by 4 bases and J by 0 bases, with 19 bases between the two germline ends.